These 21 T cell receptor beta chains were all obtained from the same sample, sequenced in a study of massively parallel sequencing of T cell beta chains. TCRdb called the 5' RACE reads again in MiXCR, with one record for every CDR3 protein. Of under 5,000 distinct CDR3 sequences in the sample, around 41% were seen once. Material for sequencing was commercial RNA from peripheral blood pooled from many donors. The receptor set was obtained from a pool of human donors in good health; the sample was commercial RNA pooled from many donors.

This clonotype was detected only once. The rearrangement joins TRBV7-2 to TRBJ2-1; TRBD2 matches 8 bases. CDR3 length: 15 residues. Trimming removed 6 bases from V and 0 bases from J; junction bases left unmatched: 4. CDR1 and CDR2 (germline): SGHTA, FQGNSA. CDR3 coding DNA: TGTGCCAGCAGTAGGGGGACTAGCTCCTACAATGAGCAGTTCTTC. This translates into CASSRGTSSYNEQFF.

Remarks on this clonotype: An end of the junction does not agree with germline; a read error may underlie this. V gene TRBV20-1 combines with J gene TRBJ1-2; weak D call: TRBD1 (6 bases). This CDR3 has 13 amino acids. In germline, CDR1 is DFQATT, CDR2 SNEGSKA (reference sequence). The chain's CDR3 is CSASPGQVYVYTF. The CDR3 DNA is TGCAGTGCTTCTCCGGGACAAGTCTATGTCTACACCTTC.

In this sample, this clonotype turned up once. The CDR3 here is CASSPSGQSYEQYF. As DNA, the CDR3 is TGTGCCAGCAGCCCGTCGGGACAATCCTACGAGCAGTACTTC. The V call is TRBV4-2, the J call TRBJ2-7; D perhaps matches TRBD1 (6 bases). CDR3 length: 14 residues. Trimming left V 4 bases short and J 1 base short, with 11 bases between. Germline CDR1 and CDR2: LGHNA and YNFKEQ.

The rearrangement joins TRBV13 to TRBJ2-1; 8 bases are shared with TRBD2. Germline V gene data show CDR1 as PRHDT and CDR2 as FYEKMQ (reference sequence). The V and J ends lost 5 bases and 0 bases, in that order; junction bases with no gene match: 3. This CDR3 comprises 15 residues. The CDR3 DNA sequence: TGTGCCAGCAGCCCCGGGGGGGCCTCCTACAATGAGCAGTTCTTC. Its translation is CASSPGGASYNEQFF. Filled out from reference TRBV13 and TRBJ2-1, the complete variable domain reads AAGVIQSPRHLIKEKRETATLKCYPIPRHDTVYWYQQGPGQDPQFLISFYEKMQSDKGSIPDRFSAQQFSDYHSELNMSSLELGDSALYFCASSPGGASYNEQFFGPGTRLTVL.

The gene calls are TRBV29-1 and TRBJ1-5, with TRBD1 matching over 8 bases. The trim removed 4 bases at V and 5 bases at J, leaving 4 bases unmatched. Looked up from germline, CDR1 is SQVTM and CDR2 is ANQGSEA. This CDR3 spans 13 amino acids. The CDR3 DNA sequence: TGCAGCGTTGTGACAGGGGCAGATCAGCCCCAGCATTTT. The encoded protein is CSVVTGADQPQHF. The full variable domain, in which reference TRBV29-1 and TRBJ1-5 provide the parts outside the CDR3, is SAVISQKPSRDICQRGTSLTIQCQVDSQVTMMFWYRQQPGQSLTLIATANQGSEATYESGFVIDKFPISRPNLTFSTLTVSNMSPEDSSIYLCSVVTGADQPQHFGDGTRLSIL.

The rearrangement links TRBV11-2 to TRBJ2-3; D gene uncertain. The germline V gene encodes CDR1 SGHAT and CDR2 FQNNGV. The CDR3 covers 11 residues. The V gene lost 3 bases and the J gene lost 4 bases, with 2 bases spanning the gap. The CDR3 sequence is CASSFSDTQYF. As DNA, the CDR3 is TGTGCCAGCAGCTTTTCAGATACGCAGTATTTT.

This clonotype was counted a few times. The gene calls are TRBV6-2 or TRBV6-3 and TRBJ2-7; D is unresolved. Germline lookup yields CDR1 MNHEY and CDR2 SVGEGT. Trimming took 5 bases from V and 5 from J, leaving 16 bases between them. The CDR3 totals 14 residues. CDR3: CASSPSPALDEQYF. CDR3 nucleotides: TGTGCCAGCAGTCCCTCGCCGGCCCTTGACGAGCAGTACTTC.

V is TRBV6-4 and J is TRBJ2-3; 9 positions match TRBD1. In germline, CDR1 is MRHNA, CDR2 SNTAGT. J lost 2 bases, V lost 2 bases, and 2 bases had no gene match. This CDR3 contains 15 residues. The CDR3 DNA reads TGTGCCAGCAGTGACGGACAGGGGCACACAGATACGCAGTATTTT. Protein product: CASSDGQGHTDTQYF.

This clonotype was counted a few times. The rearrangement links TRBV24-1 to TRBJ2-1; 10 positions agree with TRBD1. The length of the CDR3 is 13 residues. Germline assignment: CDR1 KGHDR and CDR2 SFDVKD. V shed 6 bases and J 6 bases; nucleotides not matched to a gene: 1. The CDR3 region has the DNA TGTGCCACCAGTAGGACAGGGGGCAATGAGCAGTTCTTC. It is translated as CATSRTGGNEQFF.

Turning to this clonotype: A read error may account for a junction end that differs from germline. The CDR3 spells CASSLDGNRPQHF. The CDR3 nucleotides are TGTGCCAGCAGCTTAGATGGAAATCGGCCCCAGCATTTT. V is TRBV11-1 and J is TRBJ1-5; no reliable D call. The CDR3 is made up of 13 amino acids. Germline assignment: CDR1 SGHAT and CDR2 FQDESV (reference sequence).

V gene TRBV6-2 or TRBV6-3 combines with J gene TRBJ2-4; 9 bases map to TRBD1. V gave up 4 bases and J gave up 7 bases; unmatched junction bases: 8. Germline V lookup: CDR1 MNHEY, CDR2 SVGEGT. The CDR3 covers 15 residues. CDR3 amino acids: CASSWRGQGGNIQYF. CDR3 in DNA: TGTGCCAGCAGTTGGAGGGGACAGGGAGGCAACATTCAGTACTTC.

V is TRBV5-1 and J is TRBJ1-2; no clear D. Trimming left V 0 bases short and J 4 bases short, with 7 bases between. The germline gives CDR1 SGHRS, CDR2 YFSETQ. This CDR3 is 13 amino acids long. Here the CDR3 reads CASSLGASYGYTF. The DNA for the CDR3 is TGCGCCAGCAGCTTGGGGGCGAGCTATGGCTACACCTTC.

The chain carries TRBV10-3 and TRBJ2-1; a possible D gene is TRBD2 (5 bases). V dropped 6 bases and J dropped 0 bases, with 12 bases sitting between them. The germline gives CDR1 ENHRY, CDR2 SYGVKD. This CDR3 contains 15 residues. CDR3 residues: CAIRTRTSSYNEQFF. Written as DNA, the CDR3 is TGTGCCATCAGGACCAGAACTAGCTCCTACAATGAGCAGTTCTTC.

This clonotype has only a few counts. CDR3 in DNA: TGTGCCAGCAGCCAAGCCCAGGGGTATGGCTACACCTTC. It codes for CASSQAQGYGYTF. The chain couples TRBV14 to TRBJ1-2, with a tentative D call TRBD1 (6 bases). V dropped 1 base and J dropped 5 bases, with 8 bases sitting between them. This CDR3 has 13 residues. From germline, CDR1 is SGHDN and CDR2 FVKESK.

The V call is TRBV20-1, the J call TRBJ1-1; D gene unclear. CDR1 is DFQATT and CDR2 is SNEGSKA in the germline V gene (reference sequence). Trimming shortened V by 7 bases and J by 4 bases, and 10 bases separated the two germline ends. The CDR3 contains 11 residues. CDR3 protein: CSDHMGTEAFF. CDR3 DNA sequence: TGCAGTGACCATATGGGCACTGAAGCTTTCTTT.

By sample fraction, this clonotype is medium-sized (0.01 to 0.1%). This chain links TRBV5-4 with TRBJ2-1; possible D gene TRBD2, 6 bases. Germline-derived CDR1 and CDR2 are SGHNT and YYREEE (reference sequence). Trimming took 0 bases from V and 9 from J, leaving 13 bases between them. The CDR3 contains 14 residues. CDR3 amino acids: CASSLGTQGGEQFF. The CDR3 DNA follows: TGTGCCAGCAGCTTGGGGACCCAGGGAGGTGAGCAGTTCTTC.

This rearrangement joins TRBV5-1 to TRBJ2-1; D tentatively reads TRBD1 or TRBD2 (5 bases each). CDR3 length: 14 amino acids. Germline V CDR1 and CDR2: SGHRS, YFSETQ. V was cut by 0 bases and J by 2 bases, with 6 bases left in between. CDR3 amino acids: CASSLGDAYNEQFF. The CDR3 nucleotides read TGCGCCAGCAGCTTGGGGGACGCCTACAATGAGCAGTTCTTC. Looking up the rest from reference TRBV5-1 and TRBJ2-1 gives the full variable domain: KAGVTQTPRYLIKTRGQQVTLSCSPISGHRSVSWYQQTPGQGLQFLFEYFSETQRNKGNFPGRFSGRQFSNSRSEMNVSTLELGDSALYLCASSLGDAYNEQFFGPGTRLTVL.

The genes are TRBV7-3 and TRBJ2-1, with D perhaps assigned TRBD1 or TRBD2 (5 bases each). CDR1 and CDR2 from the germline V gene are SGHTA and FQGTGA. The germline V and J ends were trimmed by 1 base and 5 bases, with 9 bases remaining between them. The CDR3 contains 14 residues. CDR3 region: CASSLMGVNNEQFF. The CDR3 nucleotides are TGTGCCAGCAGCTTAATGGGGGTCAACAATGAGCAGTTCTTC.

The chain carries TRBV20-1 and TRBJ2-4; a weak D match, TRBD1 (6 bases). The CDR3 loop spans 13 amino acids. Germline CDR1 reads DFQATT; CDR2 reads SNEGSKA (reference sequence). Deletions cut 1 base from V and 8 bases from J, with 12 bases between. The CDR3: CSARAGAGDIQYF. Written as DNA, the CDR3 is TGCAGTGCTAGAGCAGGGGCCGGGGACATTCAGTACTTC.

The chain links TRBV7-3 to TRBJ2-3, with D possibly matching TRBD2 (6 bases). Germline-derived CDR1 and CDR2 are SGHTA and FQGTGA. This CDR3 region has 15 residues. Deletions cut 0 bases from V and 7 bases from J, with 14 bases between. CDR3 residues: CASSLTGGALNTQYF. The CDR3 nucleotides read TGTGCCAGCAGCTTAACGGGGGGTGCCTTAAATACGCAGTATTTT.

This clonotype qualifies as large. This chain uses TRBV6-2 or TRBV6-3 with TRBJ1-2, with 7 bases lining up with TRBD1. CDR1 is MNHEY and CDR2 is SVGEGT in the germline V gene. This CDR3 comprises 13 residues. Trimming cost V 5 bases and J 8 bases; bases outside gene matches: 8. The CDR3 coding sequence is TGTGCCAGCAGTCCAGGGGGGTACCGGGGCTACACCTTC. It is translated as CASSPGGYRGYTF.